The 13 T cell receptor beta chains below were found in one sample sequenced in a study of HIV-infected patients and healthy controls. TCRdb re-derived calls from the 5' RACE reads in MiXCR, one entry per CDR3 protein. The sample lists tens of thousands of distinct CDR3 sequences, roughly 21% occurring once. Sequencing was performed on CD4+ T cells from blood. The source is a human donor in good health.

V gene TRBV6-2 or TRBV6-3 combines with J gene TRBJ2-1, with a weak D call TRBD2 (6 bases). Per germline, CDR1 MNHEY and CDR2 SVGEGT. V dropped 6 bases and J dropped 6 bases, with 12 bases sitting between them. The CDR3 has 13 amino acids. CDR3 DNA sequence: TGTGCCAGCAGGAGGCTAGCGAGCAATGAGCAGTTCTTC. It translates to CASRRLASNEQFF.

In the case of this clonotype: A much larger clone lies one base from this, so it may be a read error. The J gene is TRBJ2-5, the V gene TRBV28, with 14 bases aligning to TRBD2. The V gene's germline CDR1 is MDHEN and CDR2 SYDVKM. The CDR3 totals 17 residues. Trimming cost V 5 bases and J 0 bases; bases outside gene matches: 5. In nucleotides, the CDR3 is TGTGCCAGCAGTGGGATGGGACTAGCGGGGGACCAAGAGACCCAGTACTTC. Protein product: CASSGMGLAGDQETQYF.

The table lists this clonotype with many counts. The chain carries TRBV20-1 and TRBJ1-3; a possible D gene is TRBD1 (5 bases). The ends were cut back, 4 bases at V and 0 bases at J, with 7 bases in the middle. Germline V gene data show CDR1 as DFQATT and CDR2 as SNEGSKA (reference sequence). This CDR3 is 13 amino acids long. This CDR3 is CSATDSSGNTIYF. The CDR3, as DNA: TGCAGTGCTACCGACAGCTCTGGAAACACCATATATTTT.

This clonotype was picked up a small number of times. The chain is built from TRBV20-1 and TRBJ2-1, with 11 bases matching TRBD2. This CDR3 is built from 15 residues. The ends lost 6 bases at V and 3 bases at J; junction bases unmatched: 7. Germline V CDR1 and CDR2: DFQATT, SNEGSKA (reference sequence). The CDR3 sequence: CSAEILAGDYNEQFF. The DNA of the CDR3 is TGCAGTGCCGAGATACTAGCGGGGGACTACAATGAGCAGTTCTTC.

J is TRBJ2-3 and V is TRBV12-3 or TRBV12-4; perhaps D is TRBD1 or TRBD2 (5 bases each). Between the trimmed V and J ends, which lost 6 bases and 3 bases, there was a span of 19 bases. CDR3 length: 16 residues. The CDR3 spells CASSRDTRGATDTQYF. The CDR3 nucleotides are TGTGCCAGCAGCCGGGATACTAGGGGAGCAACAGATACGCAGTATTTT.

This clonotype showed up just a few times. V and J are TRBV5-1 and TRBJ1-1, with a possible D match to TRBD1 (5 bases). CDR1 and CDR2 from the germline V gene are SGHRS and YFSETQ. This CDR3 spans 14 amino acids. V was trimmed by 3 bases and J by 1 base, leaving 10 bases between them. Here the CDR3 reads CASSWGDGNTEAFF. The CDR3 nucleotides read TGCGCCAGCAGCTGGGGGGACGGGAACACTGAAGCTTTCTTT.

This clonotype has ten or more counts. The chain links TRBV12-5 to TRBJ1-3; no clear D. The CDR3 runs 16 residues. The germline CDR1 and CDR2 sequences are LGHNT and FRNRAP. With 2 bases removed from V and 4 bases from J, the gap between germline ends came to 15 bases. CDR3 sequence reads: CASGLRTGVSGNTIYF. In DNA, the CDR3 is TGTGCTAGTGGTTTGAGGACCGGGGTGTCAGGAAACACCATATATTTT. The full variable domain, its missing parts supplied by reference TRBV12-5 and TRBJ1-3, is DARVTQTPRHKVTEMGQEVTMRCQPILGHNTVFWYRQTMMQGLELLAYFRNRAPLDDSGMPKDRFSAEMPDATLATLKIQPSEPRDSAVYFCASGLRTGVSGNTIYFGEGSWLTVV.

This clonotype has only a few counts. J is TRBJ1-1 and V is TRBV19; possibly TRBD1 for D (5 bases). V lost 6 bases and J lost 0, with 14 bases in between. In germline, CDR1 is LNHDA, CDR2 SQIVND (reference sequence). This CDR3 has 15 amino acids. This CDR3 reads CASRPGRKVNTEAFF. CDR3 bases: TGTGCCAGTAGGCCAGGGAGGAAGGTGAACACTGAAGCTTTCTTT. The whole variable domain, filled in from reference TRBV19 and TRBJ1-1, reads DGGITQSPKYLFRKEGQNVTLSCEQNLNHDAMYWYRQDPGQGLRLIYYSQIVNDFQKGDIAEGYSVSREKKESFPLTVTSAQKNPTAFYLCASRPGRKVNTEAFFGQGTRLTVV.

The chain uses TRBV18 and TRBJ2-7, with TRBD2 matching 13 bases. Germline CDR1 KGHSH, CDR2 LQKENI. The CDR3 is 18 residues long. V lost 2 bases, J lost 3 bases, and 10 bases stayed unmatched. The CDR3 nucleotides read TGTGCCAGCTCACCATGGACTAGCGGGAGTCCCTCCGGCTACGAGCAGTACTTC. Its translation is CASSPWTSGSPSGYEQYF.

The rearrangement joins TRBV6-5 to TRBJ1-1; the D is unclear. Germline lookup yields CDR1 MNHEY and CDR2 SVGAGI. The CDR3 contains 13 residues. V lost 6 bases to trimming and J lost 0 bases, with 8 bases between them. The CDR3 nucleotides read TGTGCCAGCAGCCTACTAGTGAACACTGAAGCTTTCTTT. It codes for CASSLLVNTEAFF.

This clonotype turned up a few times. The chain employs TRBV5-5 and TRBJ1-2; tentatively, D is TRBD1 (5 bases). The CDR3 sequence is 13 residues long. Germline lookup yields CDR1 SGHKS and CDR2 YYEKEE (reference sequence). The V end lost 3 bases, the J end lost 6 bases, and 12 bases lay between the germline ends. The CDR3 region is CASSSDSRDGYTF. The CDR3 nucleotides are TGTGCCAGCAGCTCTGACAGCAGAGATGGCTACACCTTC.

This clonotype was counted at least ten times. The chain employs TRBV7-9 and TRBJ2-6, with D unclear. V lost 5 bases, J lost 0 bases, and 2 bases lay in between. This CDR3 comprises 13 residues. Germline V lookup: CDR1 SEHNR, CDR2 FQNEAQ (reference sequence). CDR3 amino acids: CASSTSGANVLTF. CDR3 DNA: TGTGCCAGCAGCACCTCTGGGGCCAACGTCCTGACTTTC.

In its sample, this clonotype was seen many times. The chain carries TRBV28 and TRBJ1-2; D might be TRBD1 (6 bases). V was cut by 3 bases and J by 10 bases, with 15 bases left in between. CDR1 is MDHEN and CDR2 is SYDVKM in the germline V gene. This CDR3 region has 13 residues. Written as DNA, the CDR3 is TGTGCCAGCAGTTTGATAACAGGGACGGCCTACACCTTC. Translation: CASSLITGTAYTF.